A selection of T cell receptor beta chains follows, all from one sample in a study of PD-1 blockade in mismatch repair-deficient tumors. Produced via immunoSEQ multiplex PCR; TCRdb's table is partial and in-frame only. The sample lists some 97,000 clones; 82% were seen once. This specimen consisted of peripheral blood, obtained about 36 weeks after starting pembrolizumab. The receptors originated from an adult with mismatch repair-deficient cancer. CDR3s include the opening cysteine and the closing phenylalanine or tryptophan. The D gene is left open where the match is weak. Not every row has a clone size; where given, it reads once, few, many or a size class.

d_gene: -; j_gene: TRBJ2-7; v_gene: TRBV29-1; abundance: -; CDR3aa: CSVTSHAGYEQYF; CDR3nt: TGCAGCGTTACTAGCCACGCGGGGTACGAGCAGTACTTC
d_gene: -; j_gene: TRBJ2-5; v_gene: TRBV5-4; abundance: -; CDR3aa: CASSFGKGETQYF; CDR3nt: TGTGCCAGCAGCTTTGGTAAAGGCGAGACCCAGTACTTC
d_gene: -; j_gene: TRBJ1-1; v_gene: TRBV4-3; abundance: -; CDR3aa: CASSRNAGDTEAFF; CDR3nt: TGCGCCAGCAGCCGGAACGCCGGGGACACTGAAGCTTTCTTT
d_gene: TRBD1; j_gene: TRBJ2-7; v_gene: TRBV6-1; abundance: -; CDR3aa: CAIRQGTSYEQYF; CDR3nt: TGTGCCATCCGACAGGGGACTTCCTACGAGCAGTACTTC
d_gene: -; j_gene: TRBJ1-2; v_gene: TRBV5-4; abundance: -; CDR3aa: CASSSPGANYGYTF; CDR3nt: TGTGCCAGCTCCAGTCCGGGAGCTAACTATGGCTACACCTTC
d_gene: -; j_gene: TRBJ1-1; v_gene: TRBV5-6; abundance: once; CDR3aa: CASSLETEAFF; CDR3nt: TGTGCCAGCAGCTTGGAGACTGAAGCTTTCTTT
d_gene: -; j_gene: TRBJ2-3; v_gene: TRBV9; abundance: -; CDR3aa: CASSGSDTQYF; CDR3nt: TGTGCCAGCAGCGGAAGTGATACGCAGTATTTT
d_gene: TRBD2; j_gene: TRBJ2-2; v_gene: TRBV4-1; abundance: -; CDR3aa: CASSHRLAGERNTGELFF; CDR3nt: TGCGCCAGCAGCCACCGACTAGCGGGAGAACGGAACACCGGGGAGCTGTTTTTT
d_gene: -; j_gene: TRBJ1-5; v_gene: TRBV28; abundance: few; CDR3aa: CASSPDGDQPQHF; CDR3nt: TGTGCCAGCAGTCCCGACGGAGATCAGCCCCAGCATTTT
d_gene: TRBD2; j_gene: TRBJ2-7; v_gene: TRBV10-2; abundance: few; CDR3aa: CASRLAGGQNEQYF; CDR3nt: TGCGCCAGCAGACTAGCGGGAGGGCAGAACGAGCAGTACTTC
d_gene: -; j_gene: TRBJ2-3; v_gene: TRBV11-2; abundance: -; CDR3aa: CASSFTRLSTDTQYF; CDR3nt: TGTGCCAGCAGCTTTACCAGACTGAGCACAGATACGCAGTATTTT
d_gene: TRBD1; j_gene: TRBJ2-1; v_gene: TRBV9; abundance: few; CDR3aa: CASSATGTGHNEQFF; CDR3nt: TGTGCCAGCAGCGCCACCGGGACAGGACACAATGAGCAGTTCTTC
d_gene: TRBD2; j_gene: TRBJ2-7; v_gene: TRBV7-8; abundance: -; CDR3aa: CASREGNEQYF; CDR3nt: TGTGCCAGCCGGGAGGGAAACGAGCAGTACTTC
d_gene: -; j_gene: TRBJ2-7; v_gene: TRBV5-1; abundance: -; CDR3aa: CASSLETGSHEQYF; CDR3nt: TGCGCCAGCAGCTTGGAGACGGGGAGCCACGAGCAGTACTTC
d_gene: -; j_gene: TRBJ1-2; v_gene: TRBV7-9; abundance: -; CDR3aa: CASSLVVAAHGYTF; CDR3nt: TGTGCCAGCAGCTTAGTGGTGGCAGCTCATGGCTACACCTTC
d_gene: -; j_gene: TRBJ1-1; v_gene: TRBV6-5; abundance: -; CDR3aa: CASNRGDTEAFF; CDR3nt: TGTGCCAGCAATCGAGGGGACACTGAAGCTTTCTTT
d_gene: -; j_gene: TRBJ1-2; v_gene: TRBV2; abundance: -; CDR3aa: CASGGEVGYGYTF; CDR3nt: TGTGCCAGCGGAGGGGAGGTCGGCTATGGCTACACCTTC
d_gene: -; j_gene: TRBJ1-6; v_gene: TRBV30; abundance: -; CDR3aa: CAWRRGGSYNSPLHF; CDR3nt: TGTGCCTGGAGGAGAGGCGGCTCCTATAATTCACCCCTCCACTTT
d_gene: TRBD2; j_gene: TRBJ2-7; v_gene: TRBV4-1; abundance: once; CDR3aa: CASSQGSGSYEQYF; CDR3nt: TGCGCCAGCAGCCAAGGTAGCGGGAGTTACGAGCAGTACTTC
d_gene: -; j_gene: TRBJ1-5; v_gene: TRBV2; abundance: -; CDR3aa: CASMGYNQPQHF; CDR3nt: TGTGCCAGCATGGGATACAATCAGCCCCAGCATTTT